Below are 12 T cell receptor beta chains sequenced from a single sample in a study of blood T cell repertoires in COVID-19. TCRdb's copy holds only in-frame clones and misses some; the assay was immunoSEQ multiplex PCR. This repertoire shows around 130,000 clones, 65% to 90% found once; its top ten account for around 2.3%. Sequencing used PBMCs or T cells enriched from blood (not recorded which). The origin of the receptors is a woman aged 45-65 years who had recovered from COVID-19.

The chain employs TRBV7-2 and TRBJ2-3, with 9 bases matching TRBD2. Germline loops: CDR1 SGHTA, CDR2 FQGNSA. With V trimmed by 3 bases and J by 4 bases, 5 bases remained unmatched. The CDR3 has 15 residues. The CDR3 DNA reads as TGTGCCAGCAGCTTCCCGGGCGGGGGGGCAGATACGCAGTATTTT. Its protein product is CASSFPGGGADTQYF.

V is TRBV11-2 and J is TRBJ1-5, with D possibly TRBD1 on 6 matching bases. The CDR3 length is 16 residues. Germline V gene data show CDR1 as SGHAT and CDR2 as FQNNGV. The V gene lost 3 bases and the J gene lost 2 bases, with 14 bases spanning the gap. The DNA of the CDR3 is TGTGCCAGCAGCTTGGCTGGGACATTGGGCAATCAGCCCCAGCATTTT. Translating gives CASSLAGTLGNQPQHF.

CDR3: CASSIGSGQETQYF. The CDR3 DNA reads as TGTGCCAGTAGTATCGGCAGCGGTCAAGAGACCCAGTACTTC. The chain recombines TRBV19 with TRBJ2-5, with D possibly being TRBD2 (5 bases). CDR3 length: 14 residues. V shed 3 bases and J shed 2 bases, with 10 bases lying between them. Germline CDR1 reads LNHDA; CDR2 reads SQIVND (reference sequence).

This clone appeared a few times. The J gene is TRBJ1-4, the V gene TRBV2; a possible D gene is TRBD1 (5 bases). In germline, CDR1 is SNHLY, CDR2 FYNNEI. The CDR3 is made up of 15 amino acids. Trimming took 2 bases from V and 7 from J, leaving 14 bases between them. CDR3 sequence (DNA): TGTGCCAGCAGTGAATCATTAGGGGTGGGTGAAAAACTGTTTTTT. As protein: CASSESLGVGEKLFF.

As regards this clone: The junction does not match germline at one end; this may be a read error. The V call is TRBV5-5, the J call TRBJ2-3; 8 positions match TRBD2. The CDR3 runs to 15 residues. Per the germline V gene, CDR1 is SGHKS and CDR2 is YYEKEE (reference sequence). CDR3 in DNA: TGTGCCAGCAGCTTGGTTACCAGCGGGGGAGATTCGCAGTATTTT. This codes for CASSLVTSGGDSQYF.

The rearrangement joins TRBV7-9 to TRBJ2-1; 9 nucleotides align to TRBD2. Germline V gives CDR1 SEHNR, CDR2 FQNEAQ (reference sequence). The CDR3 has 14 residues. With V trimmed by 1 base and J by 14 bases, 9 bases remained unmatched. CDR3 protein: CASSLGLAGNKEFF. The CDR3 bases are TGTGCCAGCAGCTTAGGGCTAGCGGGAAATAAGGAGTTCTTC.

The chain joins TRBV2 to TRBJ2-5; TRBD1 aligns across 7 bases. With 7 bases clipped from V and 1 base from J, the junction kept 6 bases outside the gene matches. CDR3 size: 14 residues. The germline V gene encodes CDR1 SNHLY and CDR2 FYNNEI. This CDR3 is CASNRDSVQETQYF. CDR3 nucleotide sequence: TGTGCCAGCAATAGGGACAGCGTCCAAGAGACCCAGTACTTC.

V usage is TRBV6-1 and J usage is TRBJ1-5; TRBD1 is a possible D gene (5 bases). Germline CDR1 is MNHNS and CDR2 is SASEGT. V lost 1 base and J 9 bases, leaving 16 bases between the germline ends. This CDR3 is 15 amino acids long. This CDR3 is CASSEVGQGLWPQHF. DNA of the CDR3: TGTGCCAGCAGTGAAGTTGGGCAGGGTCTTTGGCCCCAGCATTTT.

CDR3 amino acids: CASSFIRLAGDTGELFF. In DNA form, the CDR3 reads TGTGCCAGCAGTTTTATCCGGCTAGCGGGGGACACCGGGGAGCTGTTTTTT. V is TRBV27 and J is TRBJ2-2; the match to TRBD2 covers 10 bases. Germline V gives CDR1 MNHEY, CDR2 SMNVEV (reference sequence). This CDR3 contains 17 residues. V gave up 3 bases and J gave up 3 bases; unmatched junction bases: 7.

This CDR3 is CASSETVNTEAFF. Here the CDR3 DNA reads TGTGCCAGCAGCGAGACAGTTAACACTGAAGCTTTCTTT. The chain employs TRBV7-3 and TRBJ1-1; D is possibly TRBD1 (5 bases). This CDR3 has 13 amino acids. V lost 5 bases to trimming and J lost 2 bases, with 9 bases between them. Germline CDR1 and CDR2: SGHTA and FQGTGA. The complete variable domain, with remaining parts taken from reference TRBV7-3 and TRBJ1-1, reads GAGVSQTPSNKVTEKGKYVELRCDPISGHTALYWYRQSLGQGPEFLIYFQGTGAADDSGLPNDRFFAVRPEGSVSTLKIQRTERGDSAVYLCASSETVNTEAFFGQGTRLTVV.

The chain joins TRBV2 to TRBJ1-3, with D uncertain. Germline V gene data show CDR1 as SNHLY and CDR2 as FYNNEI. The V end was cut by 6 bases, the J end by 3 bases, with 9 bases between. This CDR3 is built from 13 residues. The CDR3 loop is CASREPVGNTIYF. The CDR3 DNA reads TGTGCCAGCAGGGAGCCCGTTGGAAACACCATATATTTT.

CDR3 amino acids: CASSPRPEGSPLHF. DNA for the CDR3: TGTGCCAGTAGTCCGCGCCCGGAGGGGTCACCCCTCCACTTT. The chain couples TRBV19 to TRBJ1-6; a possible D gene is TRBD1 (5 bases). This CDR3 region has 14 residues. V shed 5 bases and J shed 10 bases, with 15 bases lying between them. The germline CDR1 and CDR2 sequences are LNHDA and SQIVND (reference sequence).